One TCR beta chain is described in this entry. This specimen comes from a study of Ad26.COV2.S vaccination and SARS-CoV-2 variants. The treatment denotes: over 15 received Ad26.COV2.S at low or high dose, single or two shots; 5 received placebo; per-sample allocation not given. Day 63 after the first vaccine or placebo injection was the time point for sampling. Trimming removed 7 bases at V and 4 bases at J, with 19 bases between. CDR3 size: 15 residues. Germline V lookup: CDR1 SGHKS, CDR2 YYEKEE (reference sequence). The repertoire was sequenced with immunoSEQ multiplex PCR; TCRdb's copy has only in-frame clones and lacks some. The sample contains about 460,000 clones, 89% of which appear only once.

The TCR sequence derives from a person aged 18-60 years who received the Ad26.COV2.S COVID-19 vaccine or a placebo. The chain links TRBV5-5 to TRBJ2-3; D possibly matches TRBD1 or TRBD2 (5 bases each). This specimen was peripheral blood, taken in a trial of Ad26.COV2.S vaccine versus placebo. CDR3 residues: CASGLGDVHSDTQYF. As DNA, the CDR3 is TGTGCCAGCGGGCTGGGGGATGTTCATTCAGATACGCAGTATTTT.